Below, one TCR beta chain is given with its context. These data are taken from a study of blood T cell repertoires in COVID-19. Study background: COVID-19 samples from acute and convalescent phases originated in the United States, Italy and Spain.

Clones were read by immunoSEQ multiplex PCR, and TCRdb kept only the in-frame ones, dropping some. The sample has about 270,000 clones, approximately 86% seen once; the top ten hold approximately 9.4%. Trimming at V came to 0 bases and at J to 8 bases, leaving 9 bases not matched to a gene. There are 16 residues in the CDR3. Germline loops: CDR1 SGHRS, CDR2 YFSETQ. The TCR sequence derives from a man aged 35 to 55 who had recovered from COVID-19. The chain is built from TRBV5-1 and TRBJ2-1, with TRBD2 identical over 9 bases. Specimen: peripheral blood. The CDR3 sequence is CASSLEARGGKDEQFF. In DNA, the CDR3 is TGCGCCAGCAGCTTGGAGGCGCGGGGGGGCAAGGATGAGCAGTTCTTC. Full variable domain (missing parts from reference TRBV5-1 and TRBJ2-1): KAGVTQTPRYLIKTRGQQVTLSCSPISGHRSVSWYQQTPGQGLQFLFEYFSETQRNKGNFPGRFSGRQFSNSRSEMNVSTLELGDSALYLCASSLEARGGKDEQFFGPGTRLTVL.